This T cell receptor beta chain was sequenced during a study of OX40 agonist ivuxolimab in advanced cancers. About the study as a whole: Ivuxolimab was an agonistic, fully human IgG2 monoclonal antibody directed against OX40 (CD134), a costimulatory receptor. The paper reports the monotherapy dose-escalation portion (N ≈ 52 patients) of the phase I ivuxolimab trial. Intravenous ivuxolimab was administered to patients every 2 weeks at six dose levels: 0.01, 0.1, 0.3, 1.5, 3 and 10 mg/kg. Prior anti-PD-1, anti-PD-L1 or anti-CTLA-4 therapy was permitted, and checkpoint inhibitors had been received by less than 45% of dose-escalation patients. Peripheral TCRbeta sequencing aimed to test whether ivuxolimab altered TCR sequence diversity and caused clonal T-cell expansion. Partial responses occurred in three dose-escalation patients: two with cutaneous melanoma and one with hepatocellular carcinoma. Of the roughly 52 patients in dose escalation, about 19 had hepatocellular carcinoma, some 15 had melanoma, 9 had renal cell carcinoma and 9 had head and neck cancer. A male proportion of around 81% and a mean age of approximately 61 years, ranging from about 20 to 79, were recorded for the dose-escalation cohort. Study-wide findings and limitations: At doses from 0.1 to 3.0 mg/kg, clonal expansion was seen in both CD4+ and CD8+ blood T cells between baseline and week 6. After ivuxolimab, more expanded clones were found on average in CD8+ T cells than in CD4+ T cells. In the 0.1-3.0 mg/kg groups, partial responders were among the patients with the lowest normalized peripheral clonal expansion, particularly in CD8+ T cells. Low levels of normalized T-cell clonal expansion were also seen in some patients who did not respond. The antigen specificity of the peripheral T cells that underwent clonal expansion was not determined.

Genomic DNA was isolated from the sorted cells so that the TCRbeta CDR3 region could be sequenced. TCRbeta CDR3 regions were sequenced using the immunoSEQ Assay. The clones in this table, taken by TCRdb from immuneACCESS, are in-frame only. Not every clone is retained; where verified, under half of the shortfall comes from an unresolved V gene, and the cause of the rest is unknown. Across this sample there are more than 50,000 clones, with roughly 84% seen only once. Around 30% of the sample comes from the top ten. The trial excluded patients who had a history of autoimmune disease or were on systemic immunosuppression. Peripheral blood for TCR sequencing was collected from all dose cohorts at baseline, on cycle 4 day 1, and on cycle 7 day 1. Samples came from an open-label, multicenter, first-in-human phase I dose-escalation trial of ivuxolimab. Adults with locally advanced or metastatic head and neck squamous cell, hepatocellular, melanoma or renal cell carcinoma were enrolled in the trial. Before TCR sequencing, CD4+ and CD8+ T cells were separately sorted from peripheral blood.

Comment on this clone: The antigen this receptor binds is unknown. No per-base quality is available; no much larger clone lies one base away.

The input for sequencing was CD4+ or CD8+ T cells sorted from blood, taken in a trial of the OX40 agonist ivuxolimab. This TCR was recovered from an adult with an advanced solid tumor such as melanoma, head and neck, liver or kidney cancer.

The CDR3 reads as follows: CASSSYTGELFF. The DNA sequence is given as TGTGCCAGCAGCTCCTACACCGGGGAGCTGTTTTTT. Recombination connected TRBV7-2 to TRBJ2-2; no confident D gene assignment can be made. For CDR1 and CDR2, the germline V gene lists SGHTA and FQGNSA. V gives up 4 bases and J gives up 3 bases, and the segment between their germline ends measures 3 bases. The CDR3 measures 12 amino acids from cysteine to phenylalanine. The retained sequence is limited to the CDR3, 36 bases, with the frame set at the first base.